This note documents a single T cell receptor beta chain sequence. V was clipped by 5 bases and J by 1 base, with 14 bases between them. CDR3 length equals 15 residues. Germline V CDR1 and CDR2: MGHDK, SYGVNS. The PCR employed 60 Vbeta primers together with 13 Jbeta primers. TCRdb keeps only in-frame clones here, not all; method: immunoSEQ multiplex PCR. Of 150,000 to 200,000 clones listed, more than 75% are singletons. This specimen belongs to a study of cytomegalovirus exposure and HLA in healthy donors. This clonotype was obtained from a man aged 30 to 45 in good health and CMV-seropositive. This chain links TRBV25-1 with TRBJ1-1; D gene ambiguous. Sequenced material: PBMCs. DNA of the CDR3: TGTGCCAGCAGTCAGTCGAACAGTGCGAACACTGAAGCTTTCTTT. Translating it yields CASSQSNSANTEAFF.